These 13 T cell receptor beta chains share one sample of origin, sequenced in a study of T cell changes during pregnancy in multiple sclerosis. Method: immunoSEQ multiplex PCR; TCRdb's copy keeps in-frame clones and lacks some. The table records roughly 57,000 clones, 92% of them present only once. The input for sequencing was CD4+ T cells from peripheral blood mononuclear cells, taken after pregnancy. These receptors all stem from a female donor with multiple sclerosis, enrolled in a pregnancy study.

CDR3 bases: TGTGCCAGCAGTAAGGGGACAGCGAAATACGAGCAGTACTTC. It encodes CASSKGTAKYEQYF. The chain couples TRBV6-6 to TRBJ2-7; 7 bases fit TRBD1. Trimming at V came to 5 bases and at J to 4 bases, leaving 8 bases not matched to a gene. This CDR3 region has 14 residues. Per the germline V gene, CDR1 is MNHNY and CDR2 is SVGAGI (reference sequence).

The gene calls are TRBV4-3 and TRBJ1-1; D remains unclear. Trimming left V 2 bases short and J 0 bases short, with 7 bases between. The germline CDR1 and CDR2 sequences are LGHNA and YSLEER. The CDR3 runs to 14 residues. The CDR3 loop is CASSQTVMNTEAFF. The CDR3 bases are TGCGCCAGCAGCCAAACAGTTATGAACACTGAAGCTTTCTTT.

The rearrangement uses TRBV13 and TRBJ2-7; TRBD2 might be the D (5 bases). CDR3 size: 13 residues. V was cut by 2 bases and J by 5 bases, with 10 bases left in between. Germline values: CDR1 PRHDT, CDR2 FYEKMQ (reference sequence). This CDR3 is CASSLLARDEQYF. CDR3 sequence (DNA): TGTGCCAGCAGCTTACTAGCTCGTGACGAGCAGTACTTC.

The chain carries TRBV7-6 and TRBJ1-2, with D possibly TRBD1 on 6 matching bases. Trimming removed 5 bases from V and 9 bases from J, with 16 bases in between. The CDR3 runs to 13 residues. Germline values: CDR1 SGHVS, CDR2 FNYEAQ. CDR3 protein: CASSLGQTSSYTF. Written as DNA, the CDR3 is TGTGCCAGCAGCCTCGGACAGACTTCTAGCTACACCTTC.

The table lists this clone with a count of one. This chain links TRBV13 with TRBJ1-5; no clear D. The CDR3 consists of 12 residues. V was pared by 2 bases and J by 5 bases, with 4 bases between. Germline values: CDR1 PRHDT, CDR2 FYEKMQ (reference sequence). CDR3 sequence (DNA): TGTGCCAGCAGCTTACCATATCAGCCCCAGCATTTT. Its protein is CASSLPYQPQHF.

The V and J genes are TRBV18 and TRBJ2-5, with D possibly matching TRBD1 (6 bases). Germline CDR1 and CDR2: KGHSH and LQKENI. The V end was cut by 3 bases, the J end by 3 bases, with 14 bases between. The length of the CDR3 is 15 residues. The CDR3: CASSPTGPPKETQYF. The CDR3 nucleotides are TGTGCCAGCTCACCTACAGGGCCACCCAAAGAGACCCAGTACTTC.

The chain combines TRBV4-3 with TRBJ2-1, with TRBD1 as a possible D gene (6 bases). Germline V CDR1 and CDR2: LGHNA, YSLEER. The V end was cut by 2 bases, the J end by 6 bases, with 8 bases between. This CDR3 region has 13 residues. The CDR3 spells CASSQLGGNEQFF. CDR3 nucleotide sequence: TGCGCCAGCAGCCAATTAGGGGGCAATGAGCAGTTCTTC.

The V and J genes are TRBV5-4 and TRBJ1-1, with TRBD1 matching 8 bases. V shed 4 bases and J 0 bases; nucleotides not matched to a gene: 11. The CDR3 is 17 amino acids. From germline, CDR1 is SGHNT and CDR2 YYREEE (reference sequence). The CDR3 region is CASSRQTGVPMNTEAFF. CDR3 coding DNA: TGTGCCAGCAGCCGCCAGACAGGGGTCCCCATGAACACTGAAGCTTTCTTT.

This chain uses TRBV7-2 with TRBJ1-3; 7 bases are shared with TRBD1. The CDR3 covers 18 residues. Germline V CDR1 and CDR2: SGHTA, FQGNSA. J was trimmed by 7 bases and V by 8 bases; bases with no gene match: 23. The CDR3 loop is CASAYQGGGRTSRNTIYF. The CDR3 bases are TGTGCCAGCGCCTACCAGGGGGGAGGTCGCACCTCGAGGAACACCATATATTTT.

V gene TRBV4-3 combines with J gene TRBJ1-1; a possible D gene is TRBD1 (5 bases). Germline loops: CDR1 LGHNA, CDR2 YSLEER. The CDR3 consists of 14 residues. V was cut by 1 base and J by 1 base, with 7 bases left in between. The DNA of the CDR3 is TGCGCCAGCAGCCAAGCGACAGCGAACACTGAAGCTTTCTTT. It translates to CASSQATANTEAFF.

The chain combines TRBV12-5 with TRBJ1-2, with TRBD1 matching 8 bases. V gave up 2 bases and J gave up 3 bases; unmatched junction bases: 5. The CDR3 consists of 15 residues. Germline V gives CDR1 LGHNT, CDR2 FRNRAP. CDR3 in amino acids: CASGLRTGSDYGYTF. CDR3 nucleotides: TGTGCTAGTGGTTTGAGGACAGGGTCAGACTATGGCTACACCTTC.

The chain couples TRBV2 to TRBJ2-2; 13 bases are a match to TRBD2. CDR3 size: 17 residues. V trimming: 5 bases; J trimming: 4 bases; junction bases outside the gene matches: 7. The germline V gene has CDR1 SNHLY and CDR2 FYNNEI. The CDR3: CASSRLGLAGVTGELFF. CDR3 nucleotide sequence: TGTGCCAGCAGTCGACTTGGACTAGCGGGGGTCACCGGGGAGCTGTTTTTT.

The V and J genes are TRBV10-3 and TRBJ2-7; the D gene is possibly TRBD2 (5 bases). Germline CDR1 and CDR2: ENHRY and SYGVKD. V was clipped by 4 bases and J by 1 base, with 8 bases between them. This CDR3 has 13 amino acids. The CDR3 DNA reads TGTGCCATCAGTGCGACTACTTCCTACGAGCAGTACTTC. Residues: CAISATTSYEQYF.